This T cell receptor beta chain is from a study of cytomegalovirus exposure and HLA in healthy donors. CDR3 size: 14 residues. From germline, CDR1 is SEHNR and CDR2 FQNEAQ (reference sequence). J was trimmed by 8 bases and V by 7 bases; bases with no gene match: 11. The PCR was carried out with 60 Vbeta primers and 13 Jbeta primers. Data came from immunoSEQ multiplex PCR; TCRdb stores just in-frame clones and leaves some out. Found here are some 200,000 clones, over 70% of them singletons; the top ten hold about 2%. The receptor's source is a woman in her thirties in good health and CMV-seronegative. The sequencing sample was made of PBMCs. The chain combines TRBV7-9 with TRBJ1-2; 9 bases are a match to TRBD1. For the CDR3, the DNA is TGTGCCAGCACCCCGGGGACAGGGCGGCAAGGCTACACCTTC. This codes for CASTPGTGRQGYTF.